These 12 T cell receptor beta chains came from one sample sequenced in a study of Graves' ophthalmopathy and Graves' hyperthyroidism (dated by TCRdb to 2016 to 2018). Reads for this sample came from an Illumina HiSeq 2000. TCR beta CDR3 regions were amplified from RNA transcripts for repertoire sequencing. The first round of RT-PCR was done with HTBI primers and the Qiagen OneStep RT-PCR kit, and was followed by a second round of multiplex PCR, then size selection and purification. TCRdb reprocessed the public reads (quality trimming at Q25 with fastp, clone calling with MiXCR) and kept in-frame beta chains. A single entry per CDR3 protein holds the most common genes and DNA from its merged rows. The sample records 23,000 or so distinct CDR3 sequences, less than 50% of which are singletons. The biggest ten clones account for 6.5% of the sample. Sequenced input: peripheral blood. The receptors here all came from an adult woman with stable Graves' hyperthyroidism.

This clonotype was observed a single time. The J gene is TRBJ2-1, the V gene TRBV9; TRBD2 matches 14 bases. Germline trimming cut 2 bases from V and 2 bases from J; bases unmatched to any gene: 6. The CDR3 sequence is 18 residues long. CDR1 is SGDLS and CDR2 is YYNGEE in the germline V gene. CDR3 bases: TGTGCCAGCAGCGTCCCGGGACTAGCGGGAGTCACCTACAATGAGCAGTTCTTC. Encoded protein: CASSVPGLAGVTYNEQFF.

This chain joins TRBV10-1 and TRBJ2-3; 12 bases are a match to TRBD2. Germline loops: CDR1 WNHNN, CDR2 SYGVQD (reference sequence). The CDR3 has 18 residues. The trim removed 1 base at V and 11 bases at J, leaving 16 bases unmatched. The CDR3 DNA sequence: TGCGCCAGCAGTGAGTATCAACTAGCGGGAGGACCCTCCTACGAGCAGTATTTT. Amino acids: CASSEYQLAGGPSYEQYF.

This sequence joins TRBV2 and TRBJ2-1, with D unclear. The CDR3 covers 15 residues. With 4 bases removed from V and 8 bases from J, the gap between germline ends came to 18 bases. The germline gives CDR1 SNHLY, CDR2 FYNNEI. The CDR3 DNA sequence: TGTGCCAGCAGTGTTATAGGCTCAACCTGGGATGAGCAGTTCTTC. Protein: CASSVIGSTWDEQFF.

This chain joins TRBV25-1 and TRBJ2-7; TRBD2 might be the D (5 bases). V lost 4 bases to trimming and J lost 0 bases, with 16 bases between them. There are 16 residues in the CDR3. Looked up from germline, CDR1 is MGHDK and CDR2 is SYGVNS. Written as DNA, the CDR3 is TGTGCCAGCAGTGTTAGTTACGGGGAAAGCTCCTACGAGCAGTACTTC. It translates to CASSVSYGESSYEQYF.

This clonotype occurred a few times. A clone one base away is much larger, so this may be a read error. This chain joins TRBV3-1 and TRBJ2-7; 9 bases line up with TRBD2. This CDR3 has 14 amino acids. Germline assignment: CDR1 LGHDT and CDR2 YNNKEL (reference sequence). CDR3 residues: CAGSQEAGGHEQYF. CDR3 DNA sequence: TGTGCCGGCAGCCAAGAAGCGGGAGGCCACGAGCAGTACTTC.

By sample share, this clonotype is medium-sized. V gene TRBV19 combines with J gene TRBJ2-1; D gene ambiguous. V dropped 3 bases and J dropped 7 bases, with 7 bases sitting between them. The length of the CDR3 is 12 residues. Germline V lookup: CDR1 LNHDA, CDR2 SQIVND (reference sequence). For the CDR3, the DNA is TGTGCCAGTAGTATTGCTCGTAATGAGCAGTTCTTC. Encoded protein: CASSIARNEQFF.

The chain employs TRBV20-1 and TRBJ2-2, with a tentative D call TRBD1 (5 bases). CDR3 length: 16 residues. Germline assignment: CDR1 DFQATT and CDR2 SNEGSKA (reference sequence). V lost 0 bases and J 0 bases, leaving 11 bases between the germline ends. CDR3 in DNA: TGCAGTGCTAGAGATCCCGTAGGGGCGAACACCGGGGAGCTGTTTTTT. Translation gives CSARDPVGANTGELFF.

V usage is TRBV2 and J usage is TRBJ2-1; 11 bases fit TRBD2. Per germline, CDR1 SNHLY and CDR2 FYNNEI. The CDR3 spans 16 residues. V gave up 4 bases and J gave up 6 bases; unmatched junction bases: 8. CDR3 sequence: CASSGSGRAPRNEQFF. CDR3 bases: TGTGCCAGCAGTGGTAGCGGGAGGGCCCCTCGCAATGAGCAGTTCTTC.

The V and J genes are TRBV3-1 and TRBJ2-5, with a weak D call TRBD2 (5 bases). There are 15 residues in the CDR3. CDR1 is LGHDT, CDR2 YNNKEL, per germline (reference sequence). V was shortened by 4 bases and J by 5 bases, with 17 bases between the two germline ends. The CDR3 bases are TGTGCCAGCAGCCCTAGCATTGAGTGTGGGGAGACCCAGTACTTC. Its translation: CASSPSIECGETQYF.

The sample holds many counts of this clonotype. A read error may explain this, as a much larger clone is one base away. The gene calls are TRBV20-1 and TRBJ2-1; 9 bases agree with TRBD2. Germline values: CDR1 DFQATT, CDR2 SNEGSKA (reference sequence). Trimming removed 1 base from V and 9 bases from J; junction bases left unmatched: 7. This CDR3 comprises 14 residues. CDR3 sequence: CSARVASGTREQFF. The CDR3 DNA follows: TGCAGTGCTAGAGTCGCTAGCGGGACCCGTGAGCAGTTCTTC.

Within the sample, this clonotype is medium-sized (0.01 to 0.1%). The rearrangement uses TRBV20-1 and TRBJ1-5; possible D gene TRBD1, 5 bases. Germline V gene data show CDR1 as DFQATT and CDR2 as SNEGSKA (reference sequence). This CDR3 has 15 amino acids. V was pared by 4 bases and J by 3 bases, with 16 bases between. The CDR3: CSAIGGRRANQPQHF. The CDR3 DNA reads as TGCAGTGCTATTGGGGGACGTCGGGCCAATCAGCCCCAGCATTTT.

For this clonotype: A junction end diverges from the germline sequence, so it may reflect a read error. This rearrangement joins TRBV10-3 to TRBJ2-7; 7 bases map to TRBD1. This CDR3 is built from 14 residues. CDR1 is ENHRY and CDR2 is SYGVKD in the germline V gene. The CDR3 loop reads CPITQDRRLNEQYF. In DNA, the CDR3 is TGTCCCATCACCCAGGACAGGAGGCTGAACGAGCAGTACTTC.